This entry lists 12 T cell receptor beta chains sequenced from one sample in a study of control samples from healthy donors and cancer patients. This table comes from immunoSEQ multiplex PCR, and its TCRdb copy is limited to in-frame clones, with some not included. The sample includes under 200,000 clones, 91% of them seen just once. Material: blood. All receptors derive from a woman in her 30s in good health.

This chain links TRBV28 with TRBJ1-2, with a tentative D call TRBD1 (6 bases). V was pared by 5 bases and J by 7 bases, with 8 bases between. Germline CDR1 and CDR2: MDHEN and SYDVKM. This CDR3 is built from 11 residues. The CDR3 protein is CASSTGFGYTF. The CDR3 DNA sequence: TGTGCCAGCAGTACAGGGTTTGGCTACACCTTC.

In this sample, this clone turned up once. CDR3 in DNA: TGTGCCATCAGTGAGCCGGGACTAGCGGTGAACACCGGGGAGCTGTTTTTT. Amino acids: CAISEPGLAVNTGELFF. The chain links TRBV10-3 to TRBJ2-2, with TRBD2 matching 11 bases. The CDR3 extends over 17 amino acids. V was clipped by 2 bases and J by 1 base; unmatched bases: 3. Germline V gene lookup returns CDR1 ENHRY and CDR2 SYGVKD.

This rearrangement joins TRBV10-3 to TRBJ1-1, with TRBD1 identical over 8 bases. The germline CDR1 and CDR2 sequences are ENHRY and SYGVKD. Trimming cost V 0 bases and J 4 bases; bases outside gene matches: 4. The CDR3 length is 15 residues. CDR3 in amino acids: CAISESSGGFTEAFF. CDR3 nucleotide sequence: TGTGCCATCAGTGAGTCGTCAGGGGGCTTCACTGAAGCTTTCTTT.

This chain uses TRBV27 with TRBJ2-1; TRBD1 is a possible D gene (6 bases). This CDR3 comprises 12 residues. Trimming cost V 2 bases and J 9 bases, with 8 bases left between them. Germline loops: CDR1 MNHEY, CDR2 SMNVEV (reference sequence). Written as DNA, the CDR3 is TGTGCCAGCAGTTTAGAAGGGGGTGAGCAGTTCTTC. It translates to CASSLEGGEQFF.

The CDR3 reads CASSPAGYYGYTF. CDR3 nucleotide sequence: TGTGCCAGCAGTCCTGCCGGCTACTATGGCTACACCTTC. The chain combines TRBV6-6 with TRBJ1-2; no firm D call. Germline V gives CDR1 MNHNY, CDR2 SVGAGI (reference sequence). The V gene lost 5 bases and the J gene lost 3 bases, with 10 bases spanning the gap. CDR3 length equals 13 residues.

V is TRBV6-4 and J is TRBJ1-6; possibly TRBD1 for D (5 bases). The V and J ends lost 3 bases and 2 bases respectively, with 11 bases between them. Germline CDR1 reads MRHNA; CDR2 reads SNTAGT. This CDR3 has 16 amino acids. The DNA of the CDR3 is TGTGCCAGCAGTGAGGGGGAAGGCCCCTATAATTCACCCCTCCACTTT. Its protein product is CASSEGEGPYNSPLHF.

The chain is built from TRBV6-6 and TRBJ1-4; a possible D gene is TRBD1 (6 bases). The CDR3 runs to 15 residues. CDR1 and CDR2 (germline): MNHNY, SVGAGI (reference sequence). V was clipped by 5 bases and J by 0 bases, with 10 bases between them. As DNA, the CDR3 is TGTGCCAGCAGTAAACGGACAGCAACTAATGAAAAACTGTTTTTT. As protein: CASSKRTATNEKLFF.

The chain recombines TRBV28 with TRBJ1-2; D not resolved. The CDR3 is 11 amino acids. Trimming took 2 bases from V and 3 from J, leaving 1 base between them. The germline gives CDR1 MDHEN, CDR2 SYDVKM. In DNA form, the CDR3 reads TGTGCCAGCAGTTTACACTATGGCTACACCTTC. Translating gives CASSLHYGYTF.

The chain joins TRBV9 to TRBJ2-5; 10 bases agree with TRBD2. This CDR3 region has 15 residues. Trimming at V came to 4 bases and at J to 4 bases, leaving 7 bases not matched to a gene. CDR1 and CDR2 from the germline V gene are SGDLS and YYNGEE. The CDR3, as DNA: TGTGCCAGCAGCACCCAGCGGGGGGGCCGAGAGACCCAGTACTTC. It encodes CASSTQRGGRETQYF.

The genes are TRBV5-4 and TRBJ2-6; D remains ambiguous. V was shortened by 1 base and J by 0 bases, with 8 bases between the two germline ends. In germline, CDR1 is SGHNT, CDR2 YYREEE (reference sequence). The CDR3 contains 16 residues. DNA of the CDR3: TGTGCCAGCAGCTTGAGATTACGCTCTGGGGCCAACGTCCTGACTTTC. Encoded protein: CASSLRLRSGANVLTF.

This rearrangement joins TRBV18 to TRBJ2-7, with TRBD1 matching over 7 bases. The CDR3 is made up of 15 amino acids. The germline V gene has CDR1 KGHSH and CDR2 LQKENI. The V gene end was trimmed by 6 bases and the J gene end by 1 base; junction bases not matched to a gene: 9. The CDR3 DNA reads TGTGCCAGCTCTCAAGGGGGCAGGGGTTCCTACGAGCAGTACTTC. It encodes CASSQGGRGSYEQYF.

This clone was detected only once. The gene calls are TRBV19 and TRBJ1-5, with 8 bases fitting TRBD1. The CDR3 consists of 18 residues. Germline-derived CDR1 and CDR2 are LNHDA and SQIVND (reference sequence). Trimming cost V 5 bases and J 2 bases; bases outside gene matches: 14. CDR3 loop: CASSFPSGQGRGNQPQHF. CDR3 DNA sequence: TGTGCCAGTAGTTTCCCCTCCGGACAGGGTCGTGGCAATCAGCCCCAGCATTTT.